This TCR beta chain comes out of a study of neurological immune-mediated disorders. This clonotype was recorded many times. MiXCR was run by TCRdb on the 5' RACE reads, yielding one entry per CDR3 protein. The table lists roughly 70,000 distinct CDR3 sequences, less than 5.5% of them singletons, with about 2.8% in the top ten. The sample comprised PBMCs. The clonotype comes from a woman aged 25 to 45 with multiple sclerosis.

This CDR3 is CASSLSPGRSGNTIYF. In DNA form, the CDR3 reads TGTGCCAGCAGCTTATCCCCAGGCCGCTCTGGAAACACCATATATTTT. The rearrangement joins TRBV7-2 to TRBJ1-3; D unresolved. The V and J ends lost 2 bases and 0 bases respectively, with 11 bases between them. The CDR3 is 16 amino acids. Per germline, CDR1 SGHTA and CDR2 FQGNSA.